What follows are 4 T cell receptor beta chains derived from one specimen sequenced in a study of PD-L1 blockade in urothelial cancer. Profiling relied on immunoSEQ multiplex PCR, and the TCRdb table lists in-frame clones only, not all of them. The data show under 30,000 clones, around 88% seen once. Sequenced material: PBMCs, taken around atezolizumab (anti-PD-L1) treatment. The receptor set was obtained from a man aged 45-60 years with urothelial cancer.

The CDR3 DNA reads as TGTGCCTGGACTTCCTCCGGGACAGGGGGATTCGAGCAGTACTTC. This codes for CAWTSSGTGGFEQYF. The gene calls are TRBV30 and TRBJ2-7; TRBD1 aligns across 11 bases. Germline CDR1 and CDR2: GTSNPN and SVGIG (reference sequence). Trimming cost V 4 bases and J 6 bases; bases outside gene matches: 11. The CDR3 has 15 residues.

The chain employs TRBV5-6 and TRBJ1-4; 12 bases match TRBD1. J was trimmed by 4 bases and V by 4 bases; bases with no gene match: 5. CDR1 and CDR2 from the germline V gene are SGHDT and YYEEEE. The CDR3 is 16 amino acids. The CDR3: CASSAGTGGINEKLFF. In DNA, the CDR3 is TGTGCCAGCAGCGCCGGGACAGGGGGCATTAATGAAAAACTGTTTTTT.

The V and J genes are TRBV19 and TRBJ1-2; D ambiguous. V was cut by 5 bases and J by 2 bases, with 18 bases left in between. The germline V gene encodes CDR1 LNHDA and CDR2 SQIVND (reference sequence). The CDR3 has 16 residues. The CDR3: CASSGRFGELNYGYTF. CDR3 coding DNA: TGTGCCAGTAGTGGTCGGTTCGGGGAGCTGAACTATGGCTACACCTTC. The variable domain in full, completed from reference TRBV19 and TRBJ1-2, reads DGGITQSPKYLFRKEGQNVTLSCEQNLNHDAMYWYRQDPGQGLRLIYYSQIVNDFQKGDIAEGYSVSREKKESFPLTVTSAQKNPTAFYLCASSGRFGELNYGYTFGSGTRLTVV.

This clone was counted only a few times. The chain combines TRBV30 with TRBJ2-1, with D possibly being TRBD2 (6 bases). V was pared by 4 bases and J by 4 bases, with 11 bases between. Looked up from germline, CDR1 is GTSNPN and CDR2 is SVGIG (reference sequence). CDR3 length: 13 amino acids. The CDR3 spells CAWIIADYNEQFF. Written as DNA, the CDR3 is TGTGCCTGGATTATAGCGGATTACAATGAGCAGTTCTTC.